These 11 T cell receptor beta chains were all obtained from the same sample, sequenced in a study of vaccination effects on CD4 cells after COVID-19. These TCRs are of unknown antigen specificity. CD4+ T cells specific for antigen were expanded with viral peptide pools by the ViraFEST assay before sequencing. Scientists isolated CD4+ T cells after a roughly 9-day culture period ended. Of the BNT162b2 and mRNA-1273 vaccines, participants received two doses of one or the other. Sequenced by immunoSEQ multiplex PCR; TCRdb stores in-frame clones only, minus some. Among around 69,000 clones listed, roughly 74% were seen once. Source: CD4+ T cells from PBMCs cultured with HCoV-229E spike peptides, taken after COVID-19 vaccination. The receptors shown here come from a human donor who received a COVID-19 vaccine.

The rearrangement uses TRBV29-1 and TRBJ1-1; no clear D. Germline lookup yields CDR1 SQVTM and CDR2 ANQGSEA. V shed 2 bases and J shed 4 bases, with 8 bases lying between them. The CDR3 has 12 residues. Written as DNA, the CDR3 is TGCAGCGTTGAATCGGTGGGCACTGAAGCTTTCTTT. It codes for CSVESVGTEAFF.

In its sample, this clone was seen a few times. This chain's CDR3 is CASSQEPGTTGELFF. The CDR3 region has the DNA TGTGCCAGCAGCCAGGAACCGGGGACCACCGGGGAGCTGTTTTTT. The rearrangement joins TRBV11-2 to TRBJ2-2; D could derive from TRBD1 or TRBD2 (5 bases each). The CDR3 runs to 15 residues. Between the trimmed V and J ends, which lost 5 bases and 4 bases, there was a span of 14 bases. Looked up from germline, CDR1 is SGHAT and CDR2 is FQNNGV.

This rearrangement joins TRBV5-1 to TRBJ1-6; 7 bases agree with TRBD1. Germline CDR1 is SGHRS and CDR2 is YFSETQ. The trim removed 1 base at V and 2 bases at J, leaving 6 bases unmatched. The CDR3 is made up of 17 amino acids. Here the CDR3 reads CASSLSAGGTYNSPLHF. CDR3 nucleotide sequence: TGCGCCAGCAGCTTGTCGGCAGGGGGGACCTATAATTCACCCCTCCACTTT.

V and J are TRBV9 and TRBJ1-3, with D hard to call. Per the germline V gene, CDR1 is SGDLS and CDR2 is YYNGEE. The CDR3 sequence is 13 residues long. The V end was cut by 0 bases, the J end by 4 bases, with 5 bases between. CDR3 DNA: TGTGCCAGCAGCGTAGACTACGGAAACACCATATATTTT. It is translated as CASSVDYGNTIYF.

This chain joins TRBV23-1 and TRBJ2-7; tentatively, D is TRBD1 (6 bases). TRBV23-1 is reported as an ORF; its role is uncertain. This CDR3 spans 16 amino acids. The V end lost 6 bases, the J end lost 5 bases, and 23 bases lay between the germline ends. The DNA of the CDR3 is TGCGCCAGCAGAGAGTGGGACACAACCACACTGGACGAGCAGTACGTC. It codes for CASREWDTTTLDEQYV.

This clone has only a few counts. The chain combines TRBV5-1 with TRBJ2-7; 10 bases match TRBD1. Germline assignment: CDR1 SGHRS and CDR2 YFSETQ. J lost 5 bases, V lost 4 bases, and 12 bases had no gene match. The CDR3 loop spans 16 amino acids. The CDR3 coding sequence is TGCGCCAGCAGCCCAGGTCCGGGACAGGGGTTCGACGAGCAGTACGTC. Translated, it gives CASSPGPGQGFDEQYV.

This rearrangement joins TRBV7-2 to TRBJ1-1, with D possibly matching TRBD1 (6 bases). The V end lost 5 bases, the J end lost 1 base, and 14 bases lay between the germline ends. The CDR3 spans 15 residues. CDR1 and CDR2 from the germline V gene are SGHTA and FQGNSA. The CDR3 region is CASSVGGQGNTEAFF. CDR3 DNA sequence: TGTGCCAGCAGCGTGGGGGGGCAGGGGAACACTGAAGCTTTCTTT.

This clone was counted a few times. The J gene is TRBJ1-2, the V gene TRBV9; D uncertain. Per germline, CDR1 SGDLS and CDR2 YYNGEE. V was cut by 2 bases and J by 1 base, with 6 bases left in between. The CDR3 covers 13 residues. The CDR3 nucleotides read TGTGCCAGCAGCGTCTCTGGTAACTATGGCTACACCTTC. Its protein product is CASSVSGNYGYTF.

The V call is TRBV11-2, the J call TRBJ2-1, with a possible D match to TRBD1 (5 bases). This CDR3 has 14 residues. The germline V gene encodes CDR1 SGHAT and CDR2 FQNNGV. Trimming cost V 5 bases and J 2 bases, with 10 bases left between them. The CDR3 spells CASSPRQTYNEQFF. The CDR3 coding sequence is TGTGCCAGCAGCCCTCGACAGACCTACAATGAGCAGTTCTTC.

This clone has more than one count but fewer than ten. The rearrangement joins TRBV18 to TRBJ1-5, with 7 positions matching TRBD1. Germline CDR1 KGHSH, CDR2 LQKENI. The CDR3 sequence is 16 residues long. Germline trimming cut 6 bases from V and 5 bases from J; bases unmatched to any gene: 13. For the CDR3, the DNA is TGTGCCAGCTCCCCGTTCCGACAGGGATTAGATCAGCCCCAGCATTTT. Encoded protein: CASSPFRQGLDQPQHF.

This clone was seen a few times. The gene calls are TRBV6-2 or TRBV6-3 and TRBJ2-1, with D tentatively TRBD2 (6 bases). Germline V gives CDR1 MNHEY, CDR2 SVGEGT. The V gene lost 4 bases and the J gene lost 3 bases, with 10 bases spanning the gap. The length of the CDR3 is 14 residues. The CDR3 is CASSLDGSYNEQFF. The CDR3 bases are TGTGCCAGCAGTTTAGACGGGAGCTACAATGAGCAGTTCTTC.